The present T cell receptor beta chain was sequenced within a study of regulatory dendritic cells for organ transplantation. Study at large: On day 6, the dendritic cells were exposed to LPS.

Sorted subsets were CFSE-labeled and cultured approximately 5 days with allogeneic dendritic cells. Naive CD45RA+ and memory CD45RO+ CD4+ or CD8+ T cells were FACS-sorted. The method was immunoSEQ multiplex PCR; TCRdb's version includes in-frame clones alone and lacks a portion of them. The table includes some 9,600 clones, 65% detected once. General observations from the study: Memory CD8+ clonal expansion seemed more limited with regulatory than mature dendritic cells. Resting memory CD8+ T cells held the most alloreactive clonotypes.

V dropped 5 bases and J dropped 0; count of bases not matched to a gene: 4. The CDR3 is 15 residues long. CDR1 is SEHNR, CDR2 FQNEAQ, per germline (reference sequence). This clone came up a few times. What it binds is not known. The sample taken for sequencing was naive CD4+ T cells from blood cultured with dendritic cells. As to subset: CD45RA+ naive T cells. J is TRBJ2-1 and V is TRBV7-9; 7 bases agree with TRBD2. This clonotype was obtained from a human donor in good health. CDR3 loop: CASSRSGASYNEQFF. In nucleotides, the CDR3 is TGTGCCAGCAGCCGAAGCGGGGCCTCCTACAATGAGCAGTTCTTC.